This T cell receptor beta chain appears in the sequencing data of a study of cytomegalovirus exposure and HLA in healthy donors. Study findings and constraints: According to the study, 160 or so TCR beta chains were cytomegalovirus-associated. The presence/absence work took it that sequencing depth was about the same across donors.

This clone was observed a handful of times. Its antigen remains unidentified. V dropped 0 bases and J dropped 10; count of bases not matched to a gene: 6. CDR3 length: 16 amino acids. The germline V gene encodes CDR1 MGHRA and CDR2 YSYEKL. PCR was performed using 60 Vbeta and 13 Jbeta primers. Here immunoSEQ multiplex PCR was the method, and the copy in TCRdb shows in-frame clones only, minus some. The sample carries 95,000 to 150,000 clones, about 16% recorded once. Sequencing used PBMCs. V and J are TRBV4-1 and TRBJ2-1; 13 bases fit TRBD2. The sequence came from a young woman in good health and CMV-seronegative. CDR3 loop: CASSQDRGGLAGEQFF. The DNA of the CDR3 is TGCGCCAGCAGCCAAGATCGAGGGGGACTAGCGGGAGAGCAGTTCTTC.